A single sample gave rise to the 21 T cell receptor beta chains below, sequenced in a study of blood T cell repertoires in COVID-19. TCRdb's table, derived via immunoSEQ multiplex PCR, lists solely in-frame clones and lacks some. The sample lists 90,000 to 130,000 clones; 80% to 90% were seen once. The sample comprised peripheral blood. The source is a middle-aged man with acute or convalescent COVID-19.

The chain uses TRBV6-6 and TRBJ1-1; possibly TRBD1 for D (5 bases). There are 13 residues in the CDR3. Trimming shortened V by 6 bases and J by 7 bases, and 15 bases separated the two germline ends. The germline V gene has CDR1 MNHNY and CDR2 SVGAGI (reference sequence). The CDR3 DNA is TGTGCCAGCAGCCCCGACAGAGGAGATGAAGCTTTCTTT. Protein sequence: CASSPDRGDEAFF.

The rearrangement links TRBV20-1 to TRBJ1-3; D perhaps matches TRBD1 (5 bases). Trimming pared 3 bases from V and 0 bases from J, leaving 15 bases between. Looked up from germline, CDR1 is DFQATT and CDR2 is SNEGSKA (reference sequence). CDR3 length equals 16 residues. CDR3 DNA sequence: TGCAGTGCTAGTCGGGGGGGGTTTTACTCTGGAAACACCATATATTTT. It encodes CSASRGGFYSGNTIYF.

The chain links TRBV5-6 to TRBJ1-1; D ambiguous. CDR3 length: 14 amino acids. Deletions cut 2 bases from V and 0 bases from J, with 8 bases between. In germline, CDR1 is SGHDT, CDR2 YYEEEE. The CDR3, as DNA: TGTGCCAGCAGCTTTAGTTTTCTGAACACTGAAGCTTTCTTT. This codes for CASSFSFLNTEAFF.

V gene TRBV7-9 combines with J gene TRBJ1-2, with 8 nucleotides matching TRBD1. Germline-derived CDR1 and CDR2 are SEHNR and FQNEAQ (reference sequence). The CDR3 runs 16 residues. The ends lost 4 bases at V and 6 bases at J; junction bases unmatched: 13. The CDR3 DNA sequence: TGTGCCAGCAGCTCCTGGACAGGGACGGCTGCGGATGGCTACACCTTC. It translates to CASSSWTGTAADGYTF.

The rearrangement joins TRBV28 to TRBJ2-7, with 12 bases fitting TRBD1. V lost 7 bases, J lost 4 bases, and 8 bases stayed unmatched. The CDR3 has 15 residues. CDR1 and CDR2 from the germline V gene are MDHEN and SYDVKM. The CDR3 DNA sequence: TGTGCCAGCACCATAGGGGGACAGGGGGCGTACGAGCAGTACTTC. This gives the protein CASTIGGQGAYEQYF.

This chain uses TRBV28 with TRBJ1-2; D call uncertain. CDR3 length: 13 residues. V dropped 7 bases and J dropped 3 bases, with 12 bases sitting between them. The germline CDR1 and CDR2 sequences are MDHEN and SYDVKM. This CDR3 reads CASTSLSDYGYTF. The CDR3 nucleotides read TGTGCCAGCACTTCTTTAAGCGACTATGGCTACACCTTC.

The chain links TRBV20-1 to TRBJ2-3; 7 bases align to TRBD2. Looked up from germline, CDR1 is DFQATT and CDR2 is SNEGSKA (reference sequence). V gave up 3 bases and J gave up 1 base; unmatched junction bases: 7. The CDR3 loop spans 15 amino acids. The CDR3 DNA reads TGCAGTGCTAGTAGCGGCGGGGGAGGCACAGATACGCAGTATTTT. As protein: CSASSGGGGTDTQYF.

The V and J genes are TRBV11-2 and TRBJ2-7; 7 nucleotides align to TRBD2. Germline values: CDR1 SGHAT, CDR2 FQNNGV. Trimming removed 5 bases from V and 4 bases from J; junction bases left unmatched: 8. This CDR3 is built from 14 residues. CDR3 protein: CASSPLAVVYEQYF. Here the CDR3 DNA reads TGTGCCAGCAGCCCGCTAGCGGTCGTATACGAGCAGTACTTC.

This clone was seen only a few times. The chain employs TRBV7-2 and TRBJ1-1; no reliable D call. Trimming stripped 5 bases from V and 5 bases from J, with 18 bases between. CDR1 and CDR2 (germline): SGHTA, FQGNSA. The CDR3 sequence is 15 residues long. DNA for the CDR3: TGTGCCAGCAGCCCCTTGTTAACGGGGAGGACTGAAGCTTTCTTT. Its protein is CASSPLLTGRTEAFF. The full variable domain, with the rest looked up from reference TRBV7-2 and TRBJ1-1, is GAGVSQSPSNKVTEKGKDVELRCDPISGHTALYWYRQSLGQGLEFLIYFQGNSAPDKSGLPSDRFSAERTGGSVSTLTIQRTQQEDSAVYLCASSPLLTGRTEAFFGQGTRLTVV.

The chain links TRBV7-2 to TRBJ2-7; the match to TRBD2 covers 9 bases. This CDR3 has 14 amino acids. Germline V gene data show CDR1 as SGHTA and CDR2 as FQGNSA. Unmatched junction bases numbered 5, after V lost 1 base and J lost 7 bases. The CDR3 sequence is CASSLDRLAVEQYF. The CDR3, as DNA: TGTGCCAGCAGCTTAGACCGACTAGCGGTAGAGCAGTACTTC.

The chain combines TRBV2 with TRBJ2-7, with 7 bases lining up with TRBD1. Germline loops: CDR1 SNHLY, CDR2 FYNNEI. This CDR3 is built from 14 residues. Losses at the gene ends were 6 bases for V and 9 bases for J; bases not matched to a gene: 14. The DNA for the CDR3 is TGTGCCAGCAGGGTCGGACAGGCCTTACGTGGGCAGTACTTC. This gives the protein CASRVGQALRGQYF.

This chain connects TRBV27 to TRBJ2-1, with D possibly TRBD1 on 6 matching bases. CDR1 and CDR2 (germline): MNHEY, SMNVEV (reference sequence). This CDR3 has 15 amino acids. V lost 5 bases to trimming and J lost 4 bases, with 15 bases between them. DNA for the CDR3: TGTGCCAGCAGTGGGTCAGGGGAAAAATACAATGAGCAGTTCTTC. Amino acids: CASSGSGEKYNEQFF.

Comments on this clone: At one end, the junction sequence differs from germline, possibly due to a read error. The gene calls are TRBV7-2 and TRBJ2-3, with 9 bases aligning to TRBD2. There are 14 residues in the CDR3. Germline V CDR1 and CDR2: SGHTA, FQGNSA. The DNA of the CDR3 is TGTGCCAGCAGCCTAGCGGGACTCACAGATACGCAGTATTTT. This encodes CASSLAGLTDTQYF.

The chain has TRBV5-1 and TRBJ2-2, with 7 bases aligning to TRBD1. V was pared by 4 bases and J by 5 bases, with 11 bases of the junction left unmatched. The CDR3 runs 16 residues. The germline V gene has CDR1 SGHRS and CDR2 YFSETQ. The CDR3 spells CASSAGQEIVTGELFF. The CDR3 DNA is TGCGCCAGCAGCGCCGGACAGGAAATAGTTACCGGGGAGCTGTTTTTT.

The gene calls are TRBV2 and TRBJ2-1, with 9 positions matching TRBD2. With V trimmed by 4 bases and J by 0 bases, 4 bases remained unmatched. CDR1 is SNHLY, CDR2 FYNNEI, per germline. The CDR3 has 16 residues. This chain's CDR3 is CASSGAGGTSYNEQFF. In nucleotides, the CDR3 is TGTGCCAGCAGTGGAGCGGGAGGAACCTCCTACAATGAGCAGTTCTTC.

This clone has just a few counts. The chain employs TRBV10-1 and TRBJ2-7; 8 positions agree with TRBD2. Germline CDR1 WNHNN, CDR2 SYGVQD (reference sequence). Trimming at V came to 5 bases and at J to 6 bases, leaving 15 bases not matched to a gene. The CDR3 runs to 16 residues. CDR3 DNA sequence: TGCGCCAGCAGTCCCCCGGGAGCGGGAGTACGCTCCGAGCAGTACTTC. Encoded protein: CASSPPGAGVRSEQYF.

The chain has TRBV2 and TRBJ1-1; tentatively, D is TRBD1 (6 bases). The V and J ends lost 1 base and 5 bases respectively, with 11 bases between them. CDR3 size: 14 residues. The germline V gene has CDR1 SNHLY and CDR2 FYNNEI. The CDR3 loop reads CASSEVGGRTEAFF. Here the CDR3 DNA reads TGTGCCAGCAGTGAAGTGGGGGGGCGGACTGAAGCTTTCTTT.

The CDR3 region has the DNA TGTGCCAGCAGTCGACTAGAGAAGGGCGAGCAGTACTTC. Protein product: CASSRLEKGEQYF. The J gene is TRBJ2-7, the V gene TRBV12-3 or TRBV12-4; a possible D gene is TRBD2 (6 bases). CDR3 length: 13 amino acids. V lost 5 bases and J lost 6, with 14 bases in between.

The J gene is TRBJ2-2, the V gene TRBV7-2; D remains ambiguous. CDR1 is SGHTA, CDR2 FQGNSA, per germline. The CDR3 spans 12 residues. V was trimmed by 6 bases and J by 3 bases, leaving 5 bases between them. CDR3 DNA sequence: TGTGCCAGCAGTCCCTACACCGGGGAGCTGTTTTTT. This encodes CASSPYTGELFF.

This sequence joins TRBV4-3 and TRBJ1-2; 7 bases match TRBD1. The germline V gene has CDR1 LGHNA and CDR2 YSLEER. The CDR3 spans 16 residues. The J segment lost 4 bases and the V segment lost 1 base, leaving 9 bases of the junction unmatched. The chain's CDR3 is CASSQVAGQTFYGYTF. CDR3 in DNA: TGCGCCAGCAGCCAAGTCGCGGGACAGACGTTCTATGGCTACACCTTC.

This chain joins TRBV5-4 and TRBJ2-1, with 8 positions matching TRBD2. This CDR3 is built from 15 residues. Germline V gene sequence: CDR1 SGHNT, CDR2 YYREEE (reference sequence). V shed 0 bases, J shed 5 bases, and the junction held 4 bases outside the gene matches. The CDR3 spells CASSLVAGGNNEQFF. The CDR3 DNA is TGTGCCAGCAGCTTGGTTGCGGGGGGCAACAATGAGCAGTTCTTC.